Reported below is one T cell receptor beta chain. The data are from a study of blood T cell repertoires in COVID-19. Per germline, CDR1 MNHNS and CDR2 SASEGT. The CDR3 is made up of 14 amino acids. The germline V and J ends were trimmed by 2 bases and 1 base, with 8 bases remaining between them. Original handling: Amplifying reference gene primers gave estimates of nucleated cell counts. Using immunoSEQ multiplex PCR, the repertoire was profiled, and TCRdb retains in-frame clones only, with some absent. That table is the source of V, J and clone size, and D and trimming were worked out from the DNA. Seen here are about 120,000 clones, around 81% observed once, and the top ten hold more than 9%.

The chain employs TRBV6-1 and TRBJ1-1, with D tentatively TRBD1 (5 bases). Material for sequencing was peripheral blood. This TCR was recovered from a human donor in a cohort sampled during active COVID-19. CDR3 DNA sequence: TGTGCCAGCAGTGAACCCGGACAGAACACTGAAGCTTTCTTT. Protein: CASSEPGQNTEAFF.